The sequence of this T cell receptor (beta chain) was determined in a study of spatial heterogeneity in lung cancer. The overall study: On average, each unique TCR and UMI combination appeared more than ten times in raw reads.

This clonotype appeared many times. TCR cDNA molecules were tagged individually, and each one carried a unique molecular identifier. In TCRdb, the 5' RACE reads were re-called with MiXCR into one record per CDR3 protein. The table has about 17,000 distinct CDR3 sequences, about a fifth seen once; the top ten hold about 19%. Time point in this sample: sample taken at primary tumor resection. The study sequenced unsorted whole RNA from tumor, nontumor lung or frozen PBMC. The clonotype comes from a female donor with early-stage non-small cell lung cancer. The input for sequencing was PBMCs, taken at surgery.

The chain's CDR3 is CASSYSRAGRQEQFF. CDR3 DNA: TGTGCCAGCAGTTACTCCCGGGCCGGCCGCCAGGAGCAGTTCTTC. J is TRBJ2-1 and V is TRBV6-2 or TRBV6-3; D unresolved. Deletions cut 0 bases from V and 10 bases from J, with 16 bases between. The CDR3 contains 15 residues. Looked up from germline, CDR1 is MNHEY and CDR2 is SVGEGT.